This TCR beta chain was captured by sequencing in a study of T cells in Graves' hyperthyroidism and ophthalmopathy. Amplified TCR beta CDR3 regions derived from RNA transcripts. Using the HTBI primer set, a first-round RT-PCR was run on the TCR CDR3. TCRdb processed the multiplex PCR reads anew with MiXCR; each CDR3 protein has one entry. The table has around 800,000 distinct CDR3 sequences, about two fifths seen once. CDR1 SGDLS and CDR2 YYNGEE come from the germline V gene. Trimming removed 4 bases from V and 2 bases from J; junction bases left unmatched: 9. The CDR3 totals 15 residues. The TCR sequence derives from a young man with Graves' hyperthyroidism. The J gene is TRBJ2-7, the V gene TRBV9, with 7 bases fitting TRBD1. The sequencing sample was made of blood. CDR3 sequence: CASSREGGQTYEQYF. The CDR3 coding sequence is TGTGCCAGCAGCCGGGAAGGGGGCCAAACCTACGAGCAGTACTTC.